What follows is one T cell receptor (beta chain) and its context. These data come from a study of blood T cell repertoires in COVID-19. Whole-study context: Spain, Italy and the United States supplied samples that represented acute and convalescent COVID-19.

Produced via immunoSEQ multiplex PCR; TCRdb's table is partial and in-frame only. This sample has tens of thousands of clones; 80% to 90% occur once, and the top ten carry 4% to 6%. The CDR3 runs to 15 residues. V lost 3 bases, J lost 5 bases, and 5 bases stayed unmatched. Germline CDR1 LNHDA, CDR2 SQIVND (reference sequence). This TCR derives from a man in his fifties or sixties with active COVID-19. This chain links TRBV19 with TRBJ2-5, with 11 bases lining up with TRBD2. The source material was peripheral blood. The CDR3 nucleotides are TGTGCCAGTAGTATTTCCCTAGCGGGAGGCGAGACCCAGTACTTC. This encodes CASSISLAGGETQYF. The whole variable domain, remainder taken from reference TRBV19 and TRBJ2-5, is DGGITQSPKYLFRKEGQNVTLSCEQNLNHDAMYWYRQDPGQGLRLIYYSQIVNDFQKGDIAEGYSVSREKKESFPLTVTSAQKNPTAFYLCASSISLAGGETQYFGPGTRLLVL.